This TCR beta chain was documented in a study of CD8 T cells in Susac syndrome. Overall study results and limits: The authors acknowledged that the study's TCR sequencing and HLA analysis involved relatively few individuals.

TCR beta sequencing was performed on blood CD8+ and CD4+ T cells. It was negative isolation that provided the CD8+ and CD4+ T cells, whereas TEMRA cells were enriched by FACS. This clonotype was picked up one time. No antigen is known for it. Germline CDR1 SGDLS, CDR2 YYNGEE. This CDR3 is 15 amino acids long. Trimming at V came to 0 bases and at J to 8 bases, leaving 8 bases not matched to a gene. The authors reverse transcribed roughly 0.5 to 1 ug RNA with random hexamers. It was immunoSEQ multiplex PCR that amplified TCR beta CDR3 across 54 Vbeta and 13 Jbeta. MiXCR was run by TCRdb on the immunoSEQ multiplex PCR reads, yielding one entry per CDR3 protein. Among some 150,000 distinct CDR3 sequences listed, just under 97% were seen once.

Sequenced sample: CD8+ T cells from PBMCs. This TCR came from a human donor with multiple sclerosis. The V and J genes are TRBV9 and TRBJ1-2, with 9 bases matching TRBD1. CDR3 region: CASSVAQGTGKGYTF. CDR3 bases: TGTGCCAGCAGCGTAGCTCAGGGGACAGGGAAGGGCTACACCTTC.